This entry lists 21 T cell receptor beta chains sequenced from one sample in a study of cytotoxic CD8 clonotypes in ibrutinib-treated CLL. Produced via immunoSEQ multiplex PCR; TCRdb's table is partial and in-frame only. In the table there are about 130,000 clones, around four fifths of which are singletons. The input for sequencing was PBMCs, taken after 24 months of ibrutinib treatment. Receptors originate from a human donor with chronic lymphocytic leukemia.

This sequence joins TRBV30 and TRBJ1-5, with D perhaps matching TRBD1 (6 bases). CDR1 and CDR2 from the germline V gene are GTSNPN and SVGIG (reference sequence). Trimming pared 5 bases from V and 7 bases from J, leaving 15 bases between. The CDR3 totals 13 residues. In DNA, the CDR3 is TGTGCCTGGCAACAGGGAGCTGGGCAGCCCCAGCATTTT. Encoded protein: CAWQQGAGQPQHF.

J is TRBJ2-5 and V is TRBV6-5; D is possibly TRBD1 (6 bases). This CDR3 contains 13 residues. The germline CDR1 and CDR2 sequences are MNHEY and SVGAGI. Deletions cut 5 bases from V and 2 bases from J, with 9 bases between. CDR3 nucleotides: TGTGCCAGCAGTCGGACAGATCAAGAGACCCAGTACTTC. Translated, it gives CASSRTDQETQYF.

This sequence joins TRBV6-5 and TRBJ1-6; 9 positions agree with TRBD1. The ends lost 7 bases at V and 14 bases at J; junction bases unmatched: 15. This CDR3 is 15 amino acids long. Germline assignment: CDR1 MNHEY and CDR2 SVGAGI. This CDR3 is CASIGNRGRPGALHF. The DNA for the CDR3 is TGTGCCAGCATTGGTAACAGGGGGCGACCTGGGGCCCTCCACTTT.

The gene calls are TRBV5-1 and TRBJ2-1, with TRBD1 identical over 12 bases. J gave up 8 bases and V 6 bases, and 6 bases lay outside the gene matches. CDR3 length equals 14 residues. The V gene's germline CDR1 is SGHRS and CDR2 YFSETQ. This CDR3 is CASKLGTGGHEQFF. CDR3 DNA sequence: TGCGCCAGCAAACTGGGGACAGGGGGCCATGAGCAGTTCTTC.

The CDR3 coding sequence is TGTGCCAGCAGCTTCGCCTCTTCTGAGCAGTTCTTC. This codes for CASSFASSEQFF. V is TRBV7-9 and J is TRBJ2-1; D ambiguous. The CDR3 runs to 12 residues. Trimming shortened V by 3 bases and J by 9 bases, and 9 bases separated the two germline ends. Germline CDR1 reads SEHNR; CDR2 reads FQNEAQ (reference sequence).

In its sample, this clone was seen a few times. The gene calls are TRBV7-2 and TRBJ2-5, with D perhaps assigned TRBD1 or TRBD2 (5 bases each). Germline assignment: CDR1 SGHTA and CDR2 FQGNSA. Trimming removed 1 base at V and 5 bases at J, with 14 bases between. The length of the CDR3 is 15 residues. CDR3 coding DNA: TGTGCCAGCAGCTTAGGTCGGGGCCAAAGGGAGACCCAGTACTTC. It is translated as CASSLGRGQRETQYF.

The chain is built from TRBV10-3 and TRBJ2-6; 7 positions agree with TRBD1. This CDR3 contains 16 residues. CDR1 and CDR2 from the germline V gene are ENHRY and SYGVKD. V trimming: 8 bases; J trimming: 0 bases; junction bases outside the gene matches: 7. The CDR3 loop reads CAILGAGGSGANVLTF. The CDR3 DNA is TGTGCCATCCTCGGGGCAGGGGGCTCTGGGGCCAACGTCCTGACTTTC.

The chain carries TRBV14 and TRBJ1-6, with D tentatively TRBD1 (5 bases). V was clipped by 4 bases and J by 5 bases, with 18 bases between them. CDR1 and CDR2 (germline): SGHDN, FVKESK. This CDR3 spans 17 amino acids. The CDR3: CASSPYRAGGNNSPLHF. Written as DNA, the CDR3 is TGTGCCAGCAGCCCCTATCGGGCGGGGGGAAATAATTCACCCCTCCACTTT.

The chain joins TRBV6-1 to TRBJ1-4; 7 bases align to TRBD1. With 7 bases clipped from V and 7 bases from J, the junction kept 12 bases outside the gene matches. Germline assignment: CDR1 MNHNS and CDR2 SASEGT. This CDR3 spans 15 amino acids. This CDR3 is CASTKLTGYTEKLFF. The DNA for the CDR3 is TGTGCCAGCACCAAATTGACAGGGTATACTGAAAAACTGTTTTTT.

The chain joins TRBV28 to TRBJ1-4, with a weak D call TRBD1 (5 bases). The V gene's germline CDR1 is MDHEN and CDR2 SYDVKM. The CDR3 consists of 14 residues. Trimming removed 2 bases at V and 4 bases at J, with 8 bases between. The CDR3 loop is CASSLQGINEKLFF. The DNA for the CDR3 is TGTGCCAGCAGTTTACAGGGAATTAATGAAAAACTGTTTTTT.

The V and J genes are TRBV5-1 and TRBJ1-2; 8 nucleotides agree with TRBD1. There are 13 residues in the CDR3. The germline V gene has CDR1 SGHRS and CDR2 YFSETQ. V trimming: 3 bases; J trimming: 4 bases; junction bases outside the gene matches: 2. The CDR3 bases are TGCGCCAGCAGCTCCGGACAGGGCTATGGCTACACCTTC. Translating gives CASSSGQGYGYTF.

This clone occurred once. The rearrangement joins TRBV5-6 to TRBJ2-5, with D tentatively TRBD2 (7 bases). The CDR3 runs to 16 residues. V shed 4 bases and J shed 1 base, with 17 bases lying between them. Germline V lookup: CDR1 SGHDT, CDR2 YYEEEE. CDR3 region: CASSPSGGGFQETQYF. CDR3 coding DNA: TGTGCCAGCAGCCCTTCGGGGGGCGGATTCCAAGAGACCCAGTACTTC.

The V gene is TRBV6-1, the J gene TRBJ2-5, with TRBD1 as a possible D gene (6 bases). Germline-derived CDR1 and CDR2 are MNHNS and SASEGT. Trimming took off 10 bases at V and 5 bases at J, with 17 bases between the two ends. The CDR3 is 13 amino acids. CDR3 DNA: TGTGCCAACCCGGACAGCGTCAAGGAGACCCAGTACTTC. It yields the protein CANPDSVKETQYF.

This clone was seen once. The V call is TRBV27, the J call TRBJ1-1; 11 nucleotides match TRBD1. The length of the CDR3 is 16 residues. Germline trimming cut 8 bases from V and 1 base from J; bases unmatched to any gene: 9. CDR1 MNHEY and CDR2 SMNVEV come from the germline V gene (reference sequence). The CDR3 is CASRPRDRGSNTEAFF. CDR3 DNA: TGTGCCAGCCGCCCCCGGGACAGGGGGTCGAACACTGAAGCTTTCTTT.

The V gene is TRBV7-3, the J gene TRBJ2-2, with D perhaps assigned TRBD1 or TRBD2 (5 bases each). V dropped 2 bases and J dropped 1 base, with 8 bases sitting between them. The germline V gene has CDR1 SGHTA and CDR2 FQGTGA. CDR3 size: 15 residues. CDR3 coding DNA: TGTGCCAGCAGCTTAGGGGGAAAGAACACCGGGGAGCTGTTTTTT. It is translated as CASSLGGKNTGELFF.

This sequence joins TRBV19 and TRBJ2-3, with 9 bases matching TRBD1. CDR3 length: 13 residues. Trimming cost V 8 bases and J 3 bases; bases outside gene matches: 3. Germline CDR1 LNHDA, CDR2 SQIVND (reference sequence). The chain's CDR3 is CASCGQGTDTQYF. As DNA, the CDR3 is TGTGCCAGTTGTGGACAGGGGACAGATACGCAGTATTTT.

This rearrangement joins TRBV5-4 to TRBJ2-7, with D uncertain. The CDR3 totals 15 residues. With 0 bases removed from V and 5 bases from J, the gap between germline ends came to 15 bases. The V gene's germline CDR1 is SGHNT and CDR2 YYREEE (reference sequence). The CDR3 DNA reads TGTGCCAGCAGCTTGGAGGCCACCGGCTCAAACGAGCAGTACTTC. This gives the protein CASSLEATGSNEQYF.

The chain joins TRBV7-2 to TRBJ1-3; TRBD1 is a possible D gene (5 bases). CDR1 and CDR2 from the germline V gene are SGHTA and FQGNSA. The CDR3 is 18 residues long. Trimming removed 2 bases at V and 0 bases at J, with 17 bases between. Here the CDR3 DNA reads TGTGCCAGCAGCTTAATAACGGGACTGCCACGCTCTGGAAACACCATATATTTT. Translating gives CASSLITGLPRSGNTIYF.

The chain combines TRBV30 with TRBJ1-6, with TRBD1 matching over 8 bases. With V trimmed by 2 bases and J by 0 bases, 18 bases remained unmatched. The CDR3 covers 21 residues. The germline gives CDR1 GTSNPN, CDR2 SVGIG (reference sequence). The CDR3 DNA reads TGTGCCTGGAGTAGGGGGACGGGGACAGGCAACCTGAGCTCCTATAATTCACCCCTCCACTTT. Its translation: CAWSRGTGTGNLSSYNSPLHF.

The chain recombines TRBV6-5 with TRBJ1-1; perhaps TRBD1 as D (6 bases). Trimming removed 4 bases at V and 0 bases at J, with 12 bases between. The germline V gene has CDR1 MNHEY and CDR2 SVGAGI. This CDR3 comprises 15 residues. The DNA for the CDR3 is TGTGCCAGCAGTTCCAACAGGGTATTGAACACTGAAGCTTTCTTT. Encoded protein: CASSSNRVLNTEAFF.

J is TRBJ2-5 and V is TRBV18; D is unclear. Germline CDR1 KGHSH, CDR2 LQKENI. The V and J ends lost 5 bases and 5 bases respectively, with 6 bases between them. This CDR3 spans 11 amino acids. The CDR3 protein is CASSAAETQYF. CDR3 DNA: TGTGCCAGCTCAGCCGCGGAGACCCAGTACTTC.